The TCR beta chain under discussion was sequenced for a study of blood T cells in healthy people across ages. A second PCR, run for about 7 to 11 cycles, used a sample-barcoded 5' primer plus a J-beta primer mix. One entry per CDR3 protein results from TCRdb running MiXCR on the 5' RACE reads. The table shows 800,000 to 950,000 distinct CDR3 sequences, with about 44% occurring only once. V was trimmed by 4 bases and J by 0 bases, leaving 14 bases between them. The CDR3 is 16 amino acids. CDR1 is SGHKS, CDR2 YYEKEE, per germline (reference sequence). This clonotype was detected once. The sample taken for sequencing was blood. The V gene is TRBV5-5, the J gene TRBJ1-3; no clear D gene. The TCR was taken from a man aged 25 to 40 in good health. The CDR3 is CASSSNRAYSGNTIYF. CDR3 sequence (DNA): TGTGCCAGCAGCAGCAACCGGGCCTACTCTGGAAACACCATATATTTT.